This TCR beta chain was observed in a study of blood T cell repertoires in COVID-19. At the level of the study: PBMCs, B-cell-depleted T cells, or T cells were the source of the cDNA or gDNA that made up the material.

Per the germline V gene, CDR1 is SEHNR and CDR2 is FQNEAQ (reference sequence). Trimming shortened V by 3 bases and J by 10 bases, and 9 bases separated the two germline ends. This CDR3 has 11 amino acids. Method: immunoSEQ multiplex PCR; TCRdb's copy keeps in-frame clones and lacks some. The sample shows some 100,000 clones, roughly nine tenths of them seen only once. Material for sequencing was peripheral blood. The chain carries TRBV7-9 and TRBJ1-1; D call uncertain. This sequence was found in a man aged 45-65 years with acute or convalescent COVID-19. The CDR3 coding sequence is TGTGCCAGCAGCTTTGCCGGTGGAGCTTTCTTT. Its protein is CASSFAGGAFF.